This TCR beta chain is from a study of naive and memory T cell subsets. General observations from the study: Between naive and memory subsets, TCR abundance power law exponents differed. Naive and memory repertoire findings lacked a ground truth for validation. In naive cells, over 85% of TCR sequences were seen only once. A few larger clonotypes appeared in naive repertoires, especially CD8, possibly memory cells re-expressing CD45RA.

Two oligonucleotides, mixed equimolar, formed the beta constant-region primer covering TRBC1 and TRBC2. Ligated cDNA was amplified by four rounds of PCR with nested alpha and beta constant-region primers and SP2. TCRdb re-analysed the UMI-ligation and nested PCR reads in MiXCR, keeping a single row per CDR3 protein. The sample consists of approximately 90,000 distinct CDR3 sequences, around 11% of them appearing once. As for this clonotype: Its antigen is not identified.

V shed 6 bases, J shed 4 bases, and the junction held 11 bases outside the gene matches. Germline CDR1 and CDR2: MNHEY and SVGEGT. The CDR3 length is 17 residues. The sequenced sample was naive CD4+ T cells from blood. The chain uses TRBV6-2 or TRBV6-3 and TRBJ2-1; TRBD2 matches at 11 bases. This TCR came from a human donor in good health. The CDR3 spells CASREDVAGGPYNEQFF. The CDR3 DNA sequence: TGTGCCAGCAGGGAGGACGTAGCGGGGGGGCCTTACAATGAGCAGTTCTTC.